Listed below are T cell receptor beta chains from one sample, sequenced in a study of blood T cell repertoires in COVID-19. Repertoires were generated with immunoSEQ multiplex PCR, while TCRdb's copy carries only in-frame clones and drops some. Of about 140,000 clones listed, approximately 80% were seen once; the top ten hold 1.5% to 2%. The sequencing input was PBMCs or T cells enriched from blood (not recorded which). All receptors derive from a woman younger than 30 who had been exposed to COVID-19. Each CDR3 is given with its conserved first and last residue. D genes are given only for firm matches. Part of the rows lack a size; the others show once, few, many or a class for expanded clones.

length: 18; size: -; D: TRBD2; J: TRBJ2-6; V: TRBV7-3; CDR3: CASSSTSGLSSGANVLTF; DNA: TGTGCCAGCAGCTCGACTAGCGGGCTGAGCTCTGGGGCCAACGTCCTGACTTTC
length: 17; size: -; D: TRBD2; J: TRBJ2-7; V: TRBV11-2; CDR3: CASTLDVGPGLVSEQYF; DNA: TGTGCCAGCACCCTGGACGTAGGCCCGGGACTAGTATCCGAGCAGTACTTC
length: 14; size: -; D: -; J: TRBJ1-1; V: TRBV30; CDR3: CAWSVSPVNTEAFF; DNA: TGTGCCTGGAGTGTGTCACCGGTGAACACTGAAGCTTTCTTT
length: 18; size: -; D: -; J: TRBJ1-1; V: TRBV11-2; CDR3: CASSPGGRRGSGNTEAFF; DNA: TGTGCCAGCAGCCCCGGAGGTCGGAGGGGATCCGGGAACACTGAAGCTTTCTTT
length: 14; size: -; D: TRBD1; J: TRBJ1-1; V: TRBV28; CDR3: CASSLRQGSNEAFF; DNA: TGTGCCAGCAGTTTGCGACAGGGAAGCAATGAAGCTTTCTTT
length: 14; size: many; D: -; J: TRBJ1-5; V: TRBV2; CDR3: CASTARDNNQPQHF; DNA: TGTGCCAGCACTGCTCGGGACAACAATCAGCCCCAGCATTTT
length: 16; size: once; D: -; J: TRBJ2-2; V: TRBV3-1/TRBV3-2; CDR3: CASSLLGLPETGELFF; DNA: TGTGCCAGCAGCCTACTAGGACTTCCGGAAACCGGGGAGCTGTTTTTT
length: 16; size: many; D: TRBD2; J: TRBJ2-7; V: TRBV27; CDR3: CASSLWTSGRANEQYF; DNA: TGTGCCAGCAGTTTATGGACTAGCGGGAGGGCCAACGAGCAGTACTTC
length: 13; size: -; D: -; J: TRBJ2-1; V: TRBV4-1; CDR3: CASSQDRVDEQFF; DNA: TGCGCCAGCAGCCAAGATCGGGTCGATGAGCAGTTCTTC
length: 17; size: -; D: -; J: TRBJ2-1; V: TRBV5-1; CDR3: CASSTSLGVSSYNEQFF; DNA: TGCGCCAGCAGCACCTCCCTCGGGGTAAGCTCCTACAATGAGCAGTTCTTC
length: 15; size: -; D: -; J: TRBJ1-4; V: TRBV30; CDR3: CAWRPAFGLNEKLFF; DNA: TGTGCCTGGAGACCCGCTTTCGGGTTGAATGAAAAACTGTTTTTT
length: 15; size: -; D: TRBD1; J: TRBJ2-7; V: TRBV27; CDR3: CASSRLGQGFYEQYF; DNA: TGTGCCAGCAGTAGACTAGGACAGGGTTTCTACGAGCAGTACTTC
length: 14; size: -; D: -; J: TRBJ2-7; V: TRBV19; CDR3: CASSIEDSTYEQYF; DNA: TGTGCCAGTAGTATAGAGGACAGTACCTACGAGCAGTACTTC
length: 13; size: -; D: -; J: TRBJ1-2; V: TRBV9; CDR3: CASRPDSYSGYTF; DNA: TGTGCCAGCAGACCGGACAGCTATTCTGGCTACACCTTC
length: 15; size: -; D: -; J: TRBJ2-2; V: TRBV27; CDR3: CASSLQLVPTGELFF; DNA: TGTGCCAGCAGTTTACAGCTAGTCCCTACCGGGGAGCTGTTTTTT
length: 15; size: -; D: -; J: TRBJ2-6; V: TRBV7-2; CDR3: CASSAGNSGANVLTF; DNA: TGTGCCAGCAGCGCAGGGAACTCTGGGGCCAACGTCCTGACTTTC
length: 13; size: -; D: TRBD1; J: TRBJ2-1; V: TRBV5-1; CDR3: CASSSSGGIEQFF; DNA: TGCGCCAGCAGCTCCTCAGGGGGCATTGAGCAGTTCTTC
length: 13; size: once; D: -; J: TRBJ1-2; V: TRBV19; CDR3: CASSVRETYGYTF; DNA: TGTGCCAGTAGTGTCCGGGAAACCTATGGCTACACCTTC
length: 16; size: -; D: TRBD1; J: TRBJ2-5; V: TRBV9; CDR3: CASSGPPNRAQGAQYF; DNA: TGTGCCAGCAGCGGCCCGCCAAACCGGGCCCAGGGGGCCCAGTACTTC
length: 15; size: -; D: -; J: TRBJ2-7; V: TRBV5-5; CDR3: CASSLAGDPGYEQYF; DNA: TGTGCCAGCAGCTTGGCGGGGGACCCTGGATACGAGCAGTACTTC
length: 15; size: -; D: TRBD1; J: TRBJ2-1; V: TRBV5-1; CDR3: CASSSPGQGYNEQFF; DNA: TGCGCCAGCAGCTCACCGGGACAGGGATACAATGAGCAGTTCTTC
length: 15; size: -; D: -; J: TRBJ2-6; V: TRBV27; CDR3: CASGHLGTGANVLTF; DNA: TGTGCCAGCGGCCACCTCGGGACTGGGGCCAACGTCCTGACTTTC
length: 14; size: -; D: -; J: TRBJ1-1; V: TRBV7-2; CDR3: CASSVGGAYTEAFF; DNA: TGTGCCAGCAGCGTCGGGGGGGCGTACACTGAAGCTTTCTTT
length: 16; size: -; D: -; J: TRBJ1-5; V: TRBV10-3; CDR3: CAISEAQGYSNQPQHF; DNA: TGTGCCATCAGTGAGGCACAGGGTTATAGCAATCAGCCCCAGCATTTT
length: 14; size: -; D: -; J: TRBJ2-7; V: TRBV4-2; CDR3: CASSFGDSPYEQYF; DNA: TGTGCCAGCAGTTTCGGAGACAGCCCCTACGAGCAGTACTTC